The next 7 T cell receptor beta chains were all read from a single sample in a study of cytomegalovirus exposure and HLA in healthy donors listed by TCRdb under 2017. The library was produced with the immunoSEQ multiplex PCR assay. For the multiplex PCR, a mixture combining 60 forward primers for TCR Vbeta segments and 13 reverse primers for TCR Jbeta segments was used. Held by TCRdb, this immuneACCESS table contains in-frame sequences only and omits some clones. Under half of the omission traces to an unresolved V gene where checked; the cause of the rest is unknown. This sample gives fewer than 200,000 clones in total; roughly 87% of them show up just once. The ten largest clones add up to 1.1% of the sample. The sample was PBMCs. The receptor set was obtained from a boy aged 2 to 9 in good health and CMV-seronegative.

The CDR3 reads CATANRGLGGYTF. CDR3 in DNA: TGTGCCACCGCAAACAGGGGGCTTGGCGGCTACACCTTC. The V call is TRBV6-5, the J call TRBJ1-2; TRBD1 matches 9 bases. V lost 10 bases, J lost 8 bases, and 11 bases stayed unmatched. The germline gives CDR1 MNHEY, CDR2 SVGAGI. The CDR3 has 13 residues.

This clone occurred a few times. This rearrangement joins TRBV4-1 to TRBJ1-1; 7 nucleotides match TRBD1. The CDR3 runs 15 residues. V gave up 3 bases and J gave up 3 bases; unmatched junction bases: 7. The germline V gene has CDR1 MGHRA and CDR2 YSYEKL. CDR3: CASSHQGQMYTEAFF. DNA for the CDR3: TGCGCCAGCAGCCACCAGGGACAGATGTACACTGAAGCTTTCTTT.

V gene TRBV30 combines with J gene TRBJ2-7; D is uncertain. In germline, CDR1 is GTSNPN, CDR2 SVGIG (reference sequence). The CDR3 is made up of 14 amino acids. Between the trimmed V and J ends, which lost 0 bases and 5 bases, there was a span of 14 bases. The CDR3 sequence: CAWSVGGQVHEQYF. DNA for the CDR3: TGTGCCTGGAGTGTAGGTGGGCAGGTCCACGAGCAGTACTTC. Variable domain in full (rest from reference TRBV30 and TRBJ2-7): SQTIHQWPATLVQPVGSPLSLECTVEGTSNPNLYWYRQAAGRGLQLLFYSVGIGQISSEVPQNLSASRPQDRQFILSSKKLLLSDSGFYLCAWSVGGQVHEQYFGPGTRLTVT.

The rearrangement uses TRBV27 and TRBJ1-1, with TRBD1 identical over 8 bases. With V trimmed by 5 bases and J by 0 bases, 8 bases remained unmatched. The CDR3 contains 16 residues. Germline values: CDR1 MNHEY, CDR2 SMNVEV (reference sequence). CDR3 in DNA: TGTGCCAGCAGTAGACGGACAGGGCTGTTGAACACTGAAGCTTTCTTT. Translated: CASSRRTGLLNTEAFF.

This chain links TRBV30 with TRBJ1-2; 8 bases agree with TRBD1. V was clipped by 3 bases and J by 3 bases; unmatched bases: 9. This CDR3 spans 15 amino acids. Germline assignment: CDR1 GTSNPN and CDR2 SVGIG (reference sequence). The CDR3 is CAWSAGTGTHYGYTF. CDR3 coding DNA: TGTGCCTGGAGCGCCGGGACAGGAACCCACTATGGCTACACCTTC.

This clone was found once. The chain couples TRBV4-1 to TRBJ2-7; 8 nucleotides agree with TRBD1. The V segment lost 6 bases and the J segment 0 bases; nucleotides outside the gene matches: 7. This CDR3 contains 15 residues. Germline V gene data show CDR1 as MGHRA and CDR2 as YSYEKL. CDR3 protein: CASSHADRDSYEQYF. The CDR3 DNA is TGCGCCAGCAGTCACGCGGACAGGGACTCCTACGAGCAGTACTTC.

This clone was counted a few times. CDR3 amino acids: CAIRIMGREGPTEQFF. Here the CDR3 DNA reads TGTGCCATCCGAATCATGGGGCGGGAGGGCCCCACTGAGCAGTTCTTC. The chain carries TRBV2 and TRBJ2-1; 9 bases are shared with TRBD2. From germline, CDR1 is SNHLY and CDR2 FYNNEI. This CDR3 has 16 residues. V dropped 10 bases and J dropped 9; count of bases not matched to a gene: 19. The entire variable domain, with the rest obtained from reference TRBV2 and TRBJ2-1, is as follows: EPEVTQTPSHQVTQMGQEVILRCVPISNHLYFYWYRQILGQKVEFLVSFYNNEISEKSEIFDDQFSVERPDGSNFTLKIRSTKLEDSAMYFCAIRIMGREGPTEQFFGPGTRLTVL.